Listed below are T cell receptor beta chains from one sample, sequenced in a study of T-cell reconstitution after alpha-beta-depleted transplantation in children. TCRdb used MiXCR to reprocess the PCR reads, holding one entry per CDR3 protein. The sample yields about 240,000 distinct CDR3 sequences, 12% seen once. The starting material was PBMCs from the stem cell graft donor, obtained from the stem cell graft. These receptors were collected from a human donor who donated a stem cell graft to a child with acute lymphoblastic leukemia. The CDR3 runs from the conserved cysteine through the conserved F or W.

CASTKDLTSGRAKQFF	TRBV5-1	TRBJ2-1
CASSPGGTTDNEQFF	TRBV7-3	TRBJ2-1
CSVEAPGDYGYTF	TRBV29-1	TRBJ1-2
CASSLSDTQYF	TRBV5-1	TRBJ2-3
CSVVDRVAYEQYF	TRBV29-1	TRBJ2-7
CSARATGLPTNEQFF	TRBV20-1	TRBJ2-1
CASSLDSSSYNEQFF	TRBV4-3	TRBJ2-1
CASSPGTSRGDEQYF	TRBV7-2	TRBJ2-7
CASSFILNDQETQYF	TRBV11-2	TRBJ2-5
CASSLSVAGGTGELFF	TRBV5-1	TRBJ2-2
CASSRGGSREQYF	TRBV7-2	TRBJ2-7
CSARGVKNIQYF	TRBV20-1	TRBJ2-4
CSAYGRASQPQHF	TRBV20-1	TRBJ1-5
CASRRGGDSYEQYF	TRBV6-5	TRBJ2-7
CASSDLSGGSDTEAFF	TRBV27	TRBJ1-1
CSGARDLNSYEQYF	TRBV29-1	TRBJ2-7
CASSLGTTNEQFF	TRBV7-9	TRBJ2-1
CATQRLAGAGTTDTQYF	TRBV10-3	TRBJ2-3
CAISSHYEQYF	TRBV10-3	TRBJ2-7
CASSTGTGRVTYEQYF	TRBV6-1	TRBJ2-7
CASSPGPGMGEQYF	TRBV28	TRBJ2-7
CASSPTRNEQYF	TRBV5-1	TRBJ2-7
CASNFRPGQVETQYF	TRBV5-5	TRBJ2-5
CASRPAGGAGETQYF	TRBV12-3/TRBV12-4	TRBJ2-5
CSARDLVGSSGMKGTQYF	TRBV20-1	TRBJ2-3
CAGRGTNYEQYF	TRBV13	TRBJ2-7
CASSIAPGHPNEKLFF	TRBV19	TRBJ1-4
CASSEYGLYEQYF	TRBV6-1	TRBJ2-7